This entry concerns a single T cell receptor (beta chain). The CDR3 contains 13 residues. V lost 5 bases, J lost 4 bases, and 9 bases lay in between. The germline V gene encodes CDR1 SEHNR and CDR2 FQNEAQ (reference sequence). Some clones are missing from TCRdb's copy, which holds only in-frame ones; the method was immunoSEQ multiplex PCR. The sample has 65,000 to 90,000 clones; roughly four fifths are singletons. This sample stems from a study of blood T cell repertoires in COVID-19. The chain couples TRBV7-9 to TRBJ1-3; the D is unclear. Input material: peripheral blood. This TCR derives from a man in his sixties with acute or convalescent COVID-19. The CDR3 spells CASSLRRGNTIYF. CDR3 nucleotides: TGTGCCAGCAGCCTACGCCGGGGAAACACCATATATTTT.